This T cell receptor beta chain was sequenced in a study of blood T cell repertoires in COVID-19. Study information: Spain, Italy and the United States supplied samples that represented acute and convalescent COVID-19.

V gave up 8 bases and J gave up 8 bases; unmatched junction bases: 10. Per germline, CDR1 SNHLY and CDR2 FYNNEI. The length of the CDR3 is 14 residues. Original handling: Using reference gene primer amplification, nucleated cell counts were estimated. The method was immunoSEQ multiplex PCR; TCRdb's version includes in-frame clones alone and lacks a portion of them. The DNA gave D and trimming, while V, J and clone size come from that table. The table shows a few hundred thousand clones, with approximately 89% occurring only once. This sequence was found in a woman younger than 45 who had recovered from COVID-19. Sequencing was carried out using peripheral blood. V and J are TRBV2 and TRBJ1-4, with 8 bases lining up with TRBD1. CDR3 amino acids: CASGQGQIVEKLFF. The CDR3 DNA reads TGTGCCAGCGGACAGGGACAAATAGTAGAAAAACTGTTTTTT.